These T cell receptor beta chains were read from a single sample in a study of beta chain features in type 1 diabetes. Libraries were prepared by immunoSEQ multiplex PCR; TCRdb keeps only in-frame clonotypes and omits some of them. Here the sample spans about 350,000 clones, less than 20% being singletons. Input material: naive CD4+ T cells from blood. The receptors here all came from a woman aged 18-30 years in good health. The CDR3 runs from the conserved cysteine through the conserved F or W. A D gene is named only where the DNA matches it firmly. A row's size may be missing; if present it is once, few, many or a size class.

CDR3 DNA	CDR3 protein	J gene	CDR3 length	V gene	clone size	D gene
TGTGCCAGCATGCCGGACAGGGCAGGGTCCGGGGAGCTGTTTTTT	CASMPDRAGSGELFF	TRBJ2-2	15	TRBV2	.	TRBD1
TGTGCCAGCTCACCGAGAGTACCGGGAAGAAATACGCAGTATTTT	CASSPRVPGRNTQYF	TRBJ2-3	15	TRBV18	few	.
TGTGCCGGGGGTTCGGGGGAGCGCGAGCAGTACTTC	CAGGSGEREQYF	TRBJ2-7	12	TRBV6-6	.	.
TGTGCCAGCAGCTTGGTTAGCGGGACCGGCACAGATACGCAGTATTTT	CASSLVSGTGTDTQYF	TRBJ2-3	16	TRBV5-4	few	TRBD2
TGTGCCAGCAGTGGGTCCGGGATTTACAATGAGCAGTTCTTC	CASSGSGIYNEQFF	TRBJ2-1	14	TRBV27	.	.
TGTGCCTGGGACAGGGGGCTTGAAGACTATGGCTACACCTTC	CAWDRGLEDYGYTF	TRBJ1-2	14	TRBV30	.	TRBD1
TGTGCCAGCAGTGCCTACAGGGCTGGCACTGAAGCTTTCTTT	CASSAYRAGTEAFF	TRBJ1-1	14	TRBV6-1	.	.
TGTGCCAGTAGCACCAACTTCGGGACTAGCGGGAGGATTGGGCAGTTCTTC	CASSTNFGTSGRIGQFF	TRBJ2-1	17	TRBV19	.	TRBD2
TGTGCCAGCAGCCCTTTCCAAGAGACCCAGTACTTC	CASSPFQETQYF	TRBJ2-5	12	TRBV2	few	.
TGTGCCAGCGGTACGACAGGGGGCTCTAGGGGCAATGAGCAGTTCTTC	CASGTTGGSRGNEQFF	TRBJ2-1	16	TRBV28	few	TRBD1
TGTGCCAGCAGTAGGGGCGCGGGAGGGCACAATGAGCAGTTCTTC	CASSRGAGGHNEQFF	TRBJ2-1	15	TRBV2	few	TRBD2
TGTGCCAGCACTAAAACAGCCGACGGAGCCAGGGGCTATGGCTACACCTTC	CASTKTADGARGYGYTF	TRBJ1-2	17	TRBV11-2	few	.
TGTGCCGCGGGGGACTTAACAACTAATGAAAAACTGTTTTTT	CAAGDLTTNEKLFF	TRBJ1-4	14	TRBV6-6	.	.
TGTGCCAGCAGCTCGGGGGGGAGCAACACAGATACGCAGTATTTT	CASSSGGSNTDTQYF	TRBJ2-3	15	TRBV5-6	.	TRBD2
TGTGCCAGCAGGAAGGGGGTCGGCAATCAGCCCCAGCATTTT	CASRKGVGNQPQHF	TRBJ1-5	14	TRBV28	few	.
TGTGCCTGGAGTGAGTACTCCTATGGCTACACCTTC	CAWSEYSYGYTF	TRBJ1-2	12	TRBV30	few	.
TGCGCCAGCAGCACGGGACAGAACTATGGCTACACCTTC	CASSTGQNYGYTF	TRBJ1-2	13	TRBV5-1	.	TRBD1
TGTGCCTGGAGTGAGGACAGTTACACTGAAGCTTTCTTT	CAWSEDSYTEAFF	TRBJ1-1	13	TRBV30	few	.
TGTGCCAGCTCACCCATCGCCGGCGAAGGGGGGAACACCGGGGAGCTGTTTTTT	CASSPIAGEGGNTGELFF	TRBJ2-2	18	TRBV18	.	.
TGTGCCAGCAGCCGACGCCCCGGAGCCCAGTACTTC	CASSRRPGAQYF	TRBJ2-5	12	TRBV7-9	.	.
TGTGCCACCAAACTAGCGGGACCAGATACGCAGTATTTT	CATKLAGPDTQYF	TRBJ2-3	13	TRBV15	few	TRBD2
TGTGCCAGCAGCCGCGGGACTAGCGGGGGTCGGGATGAGCAGTTCTTC	CASSRGTSGGRDEQFF	TRBJ2-1	16	TRBV7-2	.	TRBD2
TGTGCCAGCAGCTTCCCCACCGGGACAGGTACCTACGAGCAGTACTTC	CASSFPTGTGTYEQYF	TRBJ2-7	16	TRBV7-2	few	TRBD1
TGTGCCAGTAATGAAGGGGCTGGGGCCAACGTCCTGACTTTC	CASNEGAGANVLTF	TRBJ2-6	14	TRBV19	few	.
TGCGCCAGCAGCTTGGACAGTGGGTACGGCGGCTACACCTTC	CASSLDSGYGGYTF	TRBJ1-2	14	TRBV5-1	few	.
TGCAGCGTTGACAGGGGCACCAACCTCTATGGCTACACCTTC	CSVDRGTNLYGYTF	TRBJ1-2	14	TRBV29-1	few	.
TGTGCCAGCAGCTTGGTATACGGGATAGATTCACCCCTCCACTTT	CASSLVYGIDSPLHF	TRBJ1-6	15	TRBV5-6	few	.
TGTGCCAGCAGCGGACTGATCTACGAGCAGTACTTC	CASSGLIYEQYF	TRBJ2-7	12	TRBV2	few	.
TGCGCCAGCAGCTGGGGACAGAGGAACACTGAAGCTTTCTTT	CASSWGQRNTEAFF	TRBJ1-1	14	TRBV5-1	.	TRBD1
TGCAGCGTTGACGGGGGGGTCACAGATACGCAGTATTTT	CSVDGGVTDTQYF	TRBJ2-3	13	TRBV29-1	.	TRBD2
TGTGCCAGCAGCCGGGGACTAGCGGGGGGGAATGAGCAGTTCTTC	CASSRGLAGGNEQFF	TRBJ2-1	15	TRBV5-6	.	TRBD2
TGCGCCAGCAGCGACCCCGGGGCTGGGGCCAACGTCCTGACTTTC	CASSDPGAGANVLTF	TRBJ2-6	15	TRBV5-1	.	.
TGTGCCAGCTCACCGGTGAGCGGGGGGGCCGAGGAGACCCAGTACTTC	CASSPVSGGAEETQYF	TRBJ2-5	16	TRBV18	.	TRBD2
TGTGCCAGCCAAACAGGGACGAACACTGAAGCTTTCTTT	CASQTGTNTEAFF	TRBJ1-1	13	TRBV18	.	.
TGTGCCAGCAGCTGGGCCCAAGACTATGGCTACACCTTC	CASSWAQDYGYTF	TRBJ1-2	13	TRBV9	few	.
TGCAGCGCCGGAGCGGGAGCCCTCCAAGAGACCCAGTACTTC	CSAGAGALQETQYF	TRBJ2-5	14	TRBV29-1	.	TRBD2
TGCGCCAGCAGCAGGTCTAGCGGAGAGACCCAGTACTTC	CASSRSSGETQYF	TRBJ2-5	13	TRBV5-1	.	TRBD2
TGCAGCGTTCGGACAGGGGGCTATGGCTACACCTTC	CSVRTGGYGYTF	TRBJ1-2	12	TRBV29-1	.	TRBD1
TGTGCCAGCAGCCTAGAGACAGGGTCCGCCTGGACCCAGTACTTC	CASSLETGSAWTQYF	TRBJ2-5	15	TRBV5-4	.	TRBD1
TGTGCCAGCAGCCAAGTTTATACCGGGACTAGCGGAGCCTACGAGCAGTACTTC	CASSQVYTGTSGAYEQYF	TRBJ2-7	18	TRBV4-2	.	TRBD2
TGTGCCACCAGCAGAGGTGGGGGCACCCAAGAGACCCAGTACTTC	CATSRGGGTQETQYF	TRBJ2-5	15	TRBV15	few	.
TGTGCCAGCAGCCGGACAGGGGGCGCCGGGACTGAAGCTTTCTTT	CASSRTGGAGTEAFF	TRBJ1-1	15	TRBV14	.	TRBD1
TGTGCCAGCTCACCGATCCGGGACAGCTCCTACGAGCAGTACTTC	CASSPIRDSSYEQYF	TRBJ2-7	15	TRBV18	few	TRBD1
TGTGCCAGCAGCTTGGCGGTAGCGGGAGGAAGGGTTGACAATGAGCAGTTCTTC	CASSLAVAGGRVDNEQFF	TRBJ2-1	18	TRBV5-4	few	TRBD2
TGTGCCAGTAGTTCGGAAGGGGGAAACTACAATGAGCAGTTCTTC	CASSSEGGNYNEQFF	TRBJ2-1	15	TRBV19	few	.
TGTGCCACGAACCAGGGGAGACTGGCCGATACGCAGTATTTT	CATNQGRLADTQYF	TRBJ2-3	14	TRBV19	.	.
TGTGCCAGCAGCGTTACTAGCGGGAAGGGAAATGAGCAGTTCTTC	CASSVTSGKGNEQFF	TRBJ2-1	15	TRBV9	.	TRBD2
TGTGCCAGCAGGACTCGGGACAGGGGCAACACTGAAGCTTTCTTT	CASRTRDRGNTEAFF	TRBJ1-1	15	TRBV7-9	.	TRBD1
TGCGCCAGCAGACTAGGGCGAAACACCGGGGAGCTGTTTTTT	CASRLGRNTGELFF	TRBJ2-2	14	TRBV5-1	.	.
TGTGCCAGCTCACCACAAACAGGGAAGAACACTGAAGCTTTCTTT	CASSPQTGKNTEAFF	TRBJ1-1	15	TRBV18	.	.
TGTGCCAGCAGCTTTGGCGGCCAGCCCCAGCATTTT	CASSFGGQPQHF	TRBJ1-5	12	TRBV7-2	few	.
TGCGCCAGCAGCTTGGGTAACAGTCAAGAGACCCAGTACTTC	CASSLGNSQETQYF	TRBJ2-5	14	TRBV5-1	.	.
TGCGCCAGCCCGACACCAGGGTCCTTGATGGAGCAGTACTTC	CASPTPGSLMEQYF	TRBJ2-7	14	TRBV5-1	.	.
TGTGCCAGCAGTTACGAGGTGGCAGGGGGAGAGCAGTACTTC	CASSYEVAGGEQYF	TRBJ2-7	14	TRBV6-5	.	TRBD1
TGTGCCAGCAGTACCTACGAGCAGTACTTC	CASSTYEQYF	TRBJ2-7	10	TRBV7-9	few	.